This is a list of T cell receptor beta chains from one sample in a study of blood T cells in healthy people across ages. TCRdb reprocessed the 5' RACE reads with MiXCR, giving one entry per CDR3 protein. Of hundreds of thousands of distinct CDR3 sequences in the sample, 40% to 45% were seen once. The sample was blood. These receptors were taken from a man older than 75 in good health. The CDR3 runs from the conserved cysteine through the conserved F or W. The D gene is left open where the match is weak. The size entry is marked missing in some rows and otherwise reads once, few, many or a size class.

TRBJ1-3	-	TRBV20-1	TRBD1	CSGQASGNTIYF	TGCAGCGGACAGGCTTCTGGAAACACCATATATTTT
TRBJ2-1	-	TRBV10-1	-	CASSEVRGSQFF	TGCGCCAGCAGTGAAGTCAGGGGTTCGCAGTTCTTC
TRBJ2-2	-	TRBV6-2/TRBV6-3	-	CASSYVAMSTGELFF	TGTGCCAGCAGTTACGTCGCGATGAGCACCGGGGAGCTGTTTTTT
TRBJ2-2	-	TRBV7-3	-	CASSLRRGELFF	TGTGCCAGCAGCTTGAGGAGAGGGGAGCTGTTTTTT
TRBJ2-1	-	TRBV14	-	CASSQFHRVTYNEQFF	TGTGCCAGCAGCCAATTTCACAGGGTCACCTACAATGAGCAGTTCTTC
TRBJ2-6	-	TRBV6-2/TRBV6-3	TRBD2	CASTHSGSTGTNVLTF	TGTGCCAGCACCCATAGCGGGTCCACTGGGACCAACGTCCTGACTTTC
TRBJ2-5	few	TRBV4-1	-	CASSQDGGVQETQYF	TGCGCCAGCAGCCAAGACGGAGGTGTCCAAGAGACCCAGTACTTC
TRBJ1-1	-	TRBV7-2	-	CASSLNGLNTEAFF	TGTGCCAGCAGCTTAAACGGCCTGAACACTGAAGCTTTCTTT
TRBJ2-4	few	TRBV7-2	TRBD1	CASSPRTGGPYIQYF	TGTGCCAGCAGCCCAAGGACAGGGGGACCCTACATTCAGTACTTC
TRBJ2-7	-	TRBV7-2	-	CASSSTRAPGEQYF	TGTGCCAGCAGCTCGACCCGGGCCCCTGGGGAGCAGTACTTC
TRBJ2-7	few	TRBV20-1	-	CSASGPTLYEQYF	TGCAGTGCTAGTGGCCCAACTTTATACGAGCAGTACTTC
TRBJ2-1	-	TRBV5-1	-	CASSLGPPGEQFF	TGCGCCAGCAGCTTGGGGCCCCCAGGTGAGCAGTTCTTC
TRBJ2-7	-	TRBV4-2	TRBD2	CASSPRSREAPVYRSEQYF	TGTGCCAGCAGCCCCCGGTCGCGGGAGGCCCCCGTCTACAGGTCCGAGCAGTACTTC
TRBJ2-7	-	TRBV5-1	-	CASSTGSEEQYF	TGCGCCAGCAGCACGGGGTCGGAGGAGCAGTACTTC
TRBJ2-3	-	TRBV4-3	TRBD2	CASSHRSAAGTSGGTDTQYF	TGCGCCAGCAGCCATCGCTCAGCGGCGGGGACTAGCGGGGGCACAGATACGCAGTATTTT
TRBJ1-2	-	TRBV7-2	-	CASRFQGNYGYTF	TGTGCCAGCCGTTTTCAGGGCAACTATGGCTACACCTTC
TRBJ2-7	few	TRBV28	TRBD2	CASRTPWEGRNEQYF	TGTGCCAGCAGAACTCCCTGGGAGGGCCGCAATGAGCAGTACTTC
TRBJ2-5	-	TRBV5-1	-	CASSLTSIFEETQYF	TGCGCCAGCAGCTTGACTAGCATTTTTGAAGAGACCCAGTACTTC
TRBJ2-7	few	TRBV11-2	TRBD1	CASSLSPQGVHEQYF	TGTGCCAGCAGCTTATCACCCCAGGGGGTCCACGAGCAGTACTTC
TRBJ1-2	-	TRBV3-1	-	CASSQGLTNYGYTF	TGTGCCAGCAGCCAAGGGCTGACTAACTATGGCTACACCTTC
TRBJ2-3	-	TRBV28	-	CASSQKTGIPDTQYF	TGTGCCAGCAGTCAAAAGACGGGAATCCCAGATACGCAGTATTTT
TRBJ1-6	-	TRBV12-3/TRBV12-4	-	CASSFGVGSPLHF	TGTGCCAGCAGTTTTGGGGTCGGATCACCCCTCCACTTT
TRBJ2-3	-	TRBV11-1	TRBD2	CASSGGLAGVGWVPDTQYF	TGTGCCAGCAGCGGGGGACTAGCGGGAGTTGGATGGGTCCCAGATACGCAGTATTTT
TRBJ2-3	many	TRBV7-2	TRBD1	CASSRRGRTDTQYF	TGTGCCAGCAGCCGCAGGGGGCGCACAGATACGCAGTATTTT
TRBJ2-7	-	TRBV10-3	-	CAIMSGRNEQYF	TGTGCCATCATGTCCGGGCGGAACGAGCAGTACTTC
TRBJ1-1	-	TRBV14	-	CASSQVTHVGEAFF	TGTGCCAGCAGCCAAGTCACCCACGTGGGTGAAGCTTTCTTT
TRBJ2-5	-	TRBV7-6	TRBD2	CASSHGTSGGPVYNEQYF	TGTGCCAGCAGCCACGGGACTAGCGGGGGCCCCGTTTACAATGAGCAGTACTTC
TRBJ2-7	once	TRBV30	-	CAWSVTYYEQYF	TGTGCCTGGAGTGTTACATACTACGAGCAGTACTTC
TRBJ2-1	-	TRBV6-6	-	CASTNSGESYNEQFF	TGTGCCAGCACAAACTCGGGGGAATCCTACAATGAGCAGTTCTTC
TRBJ1-1	-	TRBV7-2	-	CASSLVLSMNTEAFF	TGTGCCAGCAGCTTAGTTCTCAGCATGAACACTGAAGCTTTCTTT
TRBJ2-7	-	TRBV3-1	-	CASSRTATSPYEQYF	TGTGCCAGCAGCCGGACAGCAACTTCTCCCTACGAGCAGTACTTC
TRBJ2-2	-	TRBV4-3	-	CASSQDLTGELFF	TGCGCCAGCAGCCAAGATCTTACCGGGGAGCTGTTTTTT
TRBJ2-1	few	TRBV12-3/TRBV12-4	-	CASSFLEPSSNEQFF	TGTGCCAGCAGTTTTTTGGAGCCCTCCTCCAATGAGCAGTTCTTC
TRBJ2-4	-	TRBV5-1	TRBD2	CASRSGGGAKNIQYF	TGCGCCAGCAGGAGCGGGGGTGGAGCCAAAAACATTCAGTACTTC
TRBJ2-1	-	TRBV9	TRBD1	CASSATGQGYNEQFF	TGTGCCAGCAGCGCGACGGGACAGGGCTACAATGAGCAGTTCTTC
TRBJ2-3	-	TRBV21-1	-	CATSKLGERTSGTDTQYF	TGTGCCACCAGCAAATTGGGGGAGCGGACCAGCGGCACAGATACGCAGTATTTT
TRBJ1-2	few	TRBV12-3/TRBV12-4	-	CASSLTQGYGYTF	TGTGCCAGCAGTCTGACTCAGGGCTATGGCTACACCTTC
TRBJ2-1	few	TRBV27	-	CASSQQGWDEQFF	TGTGCCAGCAGTCAACAGGGTTGGGATGAGCAGTTCTTC